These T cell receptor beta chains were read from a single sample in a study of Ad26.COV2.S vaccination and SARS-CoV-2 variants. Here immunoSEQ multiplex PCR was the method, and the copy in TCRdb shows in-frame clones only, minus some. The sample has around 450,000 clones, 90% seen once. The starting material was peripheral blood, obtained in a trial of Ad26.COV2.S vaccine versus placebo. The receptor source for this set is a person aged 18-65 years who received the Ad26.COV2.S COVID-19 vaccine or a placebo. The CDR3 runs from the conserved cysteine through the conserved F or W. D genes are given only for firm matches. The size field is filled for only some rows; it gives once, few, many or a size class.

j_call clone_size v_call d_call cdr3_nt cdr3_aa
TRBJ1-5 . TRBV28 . TGTGCCAGCAGTTTGGGGACGGGTGAATATAGCAATCAGCCCCAGCATTTT CASSLGTGEYSNQPQHF
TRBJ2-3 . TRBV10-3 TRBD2 TGTGCCATCAGCCCAGCGGGAGAGCGCACAGATACGCAGTATTTT CAISPAGERTDTQYF
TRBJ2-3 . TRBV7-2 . TGTGCCAGCAGCTTCGATCCGCGAGATACGCAGTATTTT CASSFDPRDTQYF
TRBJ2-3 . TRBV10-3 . TGTGCCATCAATGGACTCAGCACAGATACGCAGTATTTT CAINGLSTDTQYF
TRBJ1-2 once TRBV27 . TGTGCCAGCAGTCCGTTGGCAGGGGCCAACTATGGCTACACCTTC CASSPLAGANYGYTF
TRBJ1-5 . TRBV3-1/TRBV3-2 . TGTGCCAGCAGCCACAGGATGCGGGAGCCCCAGCATTTT CASSHRMREPQHF
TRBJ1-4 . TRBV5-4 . TGTGCCAGCAGTACAAGTCCGGGACGCTTTGTTCGGAATGAAAAACTGTTTTTT CASSTSPGRFVRNEKLFF
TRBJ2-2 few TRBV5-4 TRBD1 TGTGCCAGCAGCGTGATGGGACAGGGTGACACCGGGGAGCTGTTTTTT CASSVMGQGDTGELFF
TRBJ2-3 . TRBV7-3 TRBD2 TGTGCCAGCAGCTCTATAGCGGGAGGTTCAGATACGCAGTATTTT CASSSIAGGSDTQYF
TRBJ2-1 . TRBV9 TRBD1 TGTGCCAGCAGCTTCCGACAGGGGAATGAGCAGTTCTTC CASSFRQGNEQFF
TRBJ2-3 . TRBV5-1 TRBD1 TGCGCCAGCACCCCCGGGGACAGGGATACGCAGTATTTT CASTPGDRDTQYF
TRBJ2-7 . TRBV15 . TGTGCCACCAGCAGAGCCGGAGGGCCAGACTGGGAGCAGTACTTC CATSRAGGPDWEQYF
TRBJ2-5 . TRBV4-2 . TGTGCCAGCAGCCAGGAAGAGACCCAGTACTTC CASSQEETQYF
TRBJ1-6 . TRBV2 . TGTGCCAGCAGGGGCGGGGCGGCCAATTCACCCCTCCACTTT CASRGGAANSPLHF
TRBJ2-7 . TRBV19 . TGTGCCAGTAGTGCAACAACCCCGGGACAATTGGACTTC CASSATTPGQLDF
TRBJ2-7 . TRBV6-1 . TGTGCCAGCAGTGAAACACTGTCCTACGAGCAGTACTTC CASSETLSYEQYF
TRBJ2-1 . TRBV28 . TGTGCCAGCAGGGGGCGTTGGGCTTACAATGAGCAGTTCTTC CASRGRWAYNEQFF
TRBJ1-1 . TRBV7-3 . TGTGCCAGCAGCTCCCCGGGTCTAGACAACACTGAAGCTTTCTTT CASSSPGLDNTEAFF
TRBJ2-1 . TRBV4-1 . TGCGCCAGCAGCGAATCGGGAGTTTCGATCAATGAGCAGTTCTTC CASSESGVSINEQFF
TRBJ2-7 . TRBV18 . TGTGCCAGCTCAACAACGTGGAGGGGAGCCGGGAGCTCCTACGAGCAGTACTTC CASSTTWRGAGSSYEQYF
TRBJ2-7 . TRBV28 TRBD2 TGTGCCAGCAGTCTAGATGGCGGGAGTATTTCCGAGCAGTACTTC CASSLDGGSISEQYF
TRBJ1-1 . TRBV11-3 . TGTGCCAGCAGCTTCACTATCCGCACTGAAGCTTTCTTT CASSFTIRTEAFF
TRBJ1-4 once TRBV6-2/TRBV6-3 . TGTGCCAGCAGTTACCTGGTAGGACAGCGATCTGAAAAACTGTTTTTT CASSYLVGQRSEKLFF
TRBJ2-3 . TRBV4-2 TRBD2 TGTGCCAGCAGCCTTCTAGCGGGAGAATCGACAGATACGCAGTATTTT CASSLLAGESTDTQYF
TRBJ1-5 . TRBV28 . TGTGCCAGCAGTTTCTTACAGGGTAGGGATCAGCCCCAGCATTTT CASSFLQGRDQPQHF
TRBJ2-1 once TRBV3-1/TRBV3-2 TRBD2 TGTGCCAGCAGCCAAGGGGACGGGAGGCTGTTCTTC CASSQGDGRLFF
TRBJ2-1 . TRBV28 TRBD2 TGTGCCAGCAAAGTATGGGCGGGGGGAGGTGAGCAGTTCTTC CASKVWAGGGEQFF
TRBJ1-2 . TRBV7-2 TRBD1 TGTGCCAGCAGCCCGCCGACAGGGTCTAACTATGGCTACACCTTC CASSPPTGSNYGYTF
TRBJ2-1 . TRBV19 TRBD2 TGTGCCAGTAGTACACGGACTAGCGGGGACAATGAGCAGTTCTTC CASSTRTSGDNEQFF